This T cell receptor (beta chain) is from a study of Tregs in tolerant kidney transplant recipients. The assay was immunoSEQ multiplex PCR, and TCRdb's table has in-frame clones only and misses some. The table records some 21,000 clones, approximately 81% of them present only once. Recipients received nonmyeloablative bone marrow transplants from related graft donors, with transient mixed chimerism. This CDR3 has 17 amino acids. CDR1 LGHNA and CDR2 YNFKEQ come from the germline V gene. The V segment lost 1 base and the J segment 5 bases; nucleotides outside the gene matches: 10. The starting material was CD8+ T cells from blood (PBMCs), obtained 6 months after the transplant. This clonotype originated in a human patient who received a combined kidney and bone marrow transplant. Some T cells may be transferred from the graft donor. The chain couples TRBV4-2 to TRBJ2-3; 9 bases map to TRBD2. The CDR3 DNA follows: TGTGCCAGCAGCCAAGGCCCGGCGGGGGGGGAGGAAGATACGCAGTATTTT. It codes for CASSQGPAGGEEDTQYF.